This is a list of T cell receptor beta chains from one sample in a study of neoadjuvant anti-PD-1 for oral cavity cancer. Sequencing was performed with immunoSEQ multiplex PCR; in TCRdb, only in-frame clones are kept and a portion is missing. Counted here are 60,000 to 80,000 clones, roughly 84% occurring once; the ten biggest clones make up around 2.6%. The specimen comprised PBMCs, sampled before nivolumab (anti-PD-1) treatment. The receptor source for this set is a person between 35 and 79 years old with oral cavity squamous cell carcinoma. The conserved cysteine and the conserved F or W are not part of the CDR3 here. Size is stated for part of the rows, as once, few or many counts, or as a class when the clone is expanded.

v_gene	len	abundance	j_gene	CDR3aa
TRBV7-2	12	-	TRBJ1-2	ASSLVGDEHGYT
TRBV19	10	-	TRBJ1-1	ASRADVFEAF
TRBV9	11	-	TRBJ1-2	ASSGTGGDGYT
TRBV6-1	15	-	TRBJ1-3	ASSERDTSYSGNTIY
TRBV6-4	12	-	TRBJ2-3	ASSLRGSTDTQY
TRBV5-1	13	many	TRBJ2-7	ASSSSAGARSEQY
TRBV10-3	13	-	TRBJ2-3	AISVGAGGPDTQY
TRBV4-1	11	-	TRBJ2-1	ASSQSGTNEQF
TRBV4-2	13	-	TRBJ1-1	ASSQGRGGRTEAF
TRBV11-2	10	-	TRBJ2-3	ASSLLSDTQY
TRBV6-1	12	-	TRBJ2-1	ASSEAGRGNEQF
TRBV6-5	13	-	TRBJ1-4	ASSQDRGKNEKLF
TRBV5-1	13	once	TRBJ2-5	ASSRDTTRSETQY
TRBV9	13	once	TRBJ1-4	ASSGQGGFNEKLF
TRBV7-2	13	-	TRBJ2-2	ASSRTLGFTGELF
TRBV6-4	12	once	TRBJ1-2	ASSDGSLLHGYT
TRBV4-1	15	-	TRBJ1-5	ASSQDQGGYSNQPQH
TRBV6-5	14	few	TRBJ2-1	ASSYGDIGLGHEQF
TRBV5-8	17	once	TRBJ1-5	ASSLTASGHPRGNQPQH
TRBV5-1	12	-	TRBJ2-3	ASSFRQITDTQY
TRBV18	11	-	TRBJ1-1	ASSQGVETEAF
TRBV4-1	15	-	TRBJ2-1	ASSQTPASGGGREQF
TRBV6-1	9	-	TRBJ1-5	ASRVTGEQH
TRBV7-2	12	-	TRBJ1-4	ASSLGGFGEKLF
TRBV28	14	-	TRBJ1-6	ASSLGGGKLESPLH
TRBV10-3	14	-	TRBJ2-7	AISESLGTGTYEQY
TRBV5-1	14	-	TRBJ1-2	ASSLGGTGGTYGYT
TRBV28	14	-	TRBJ1-2	ASSLIRDRGRGGYT
TRBV18	15	-	TRBJ2-2	ASSPASGGGNTGELF
TRBV4-2	11	-	TRBJ2-7	ASSLDLAREQY
TRBV10-2	10	-	TRBJ2-5	ASMKNQETQY
TRBV25-1	13	-	TRBJ2-1	ASSGSGGSYNEQF
TRBV7-8	16	-	TRBJ2-7	ASSLAGTSGSPAYEQY
TRBV5-1	12	-	TRBJ1-2	ASSLGLGLYGYT
TRBV6-1	11	-	TRBJ1-2	ASSLEGHPGYT
TRBV15	15	-	TRBJ2-1	ATSRAEGGGRLIEQF
TRBV28	12	-	TRBJ2-7	ASSPWIGGQEQY
TRBV25-1	9	-	TRBJ1-3	AGQSGNTIY
TRBV14	12	few	TRBJ1-2	ASSQEDLGYGYT
TRBV7-8	15	-	TRBJ2-3	ASSLSGQGAFADTQY
TRBV19	16	-	TRBJ1-3	ASSLSSGTGASGNTIY
TRBV5-1	13	few	TRBJ2-6	ASSQKDSGANVLT
TRBV6-1	9	-	TRBJ1-1	ASSVGWDAF
TRBV5-6	11	-	TRBJ1-1	ASSSHNTEEAF
TRBV9	14	-	TRBJ1-1	ASSAHGQGANTEAF
TRBV7-9	12	few	TRBJ2-7	ASSSPTLYYEQY
TRBV19	14	-	TRBJ2-5	ASSSSGGLYQETQY
TRBV5-1	14	-	TRBJ2-3	ASSLGWGLSTDTQY